The T cell receptor beta chain under discussion was sequenced for a study of cytomegalovirus exposure and HLA in healthy donors. Study outcomes and limitations: Sequences of the TCR beta chain were said to predict the HLA-A and HLA-B alleles of most subjects accurately.

A remark on this clone: Its antigen remains unknown.

Trimming took off 5 bases at V and 0 bases at J, with 13 bases between the two ends. Germline V gives CDR1 PRHDT, CDR2 FYEKMQ (reference sequence). The CDR3 extends over 15 amino acids. A multiplex PCR was run with 60 Vbeta primers and 13 Jbeta primers. TCRdb's table, derived via immunoSEQ multiplex PCR, lists solely in-frame clones and lacks some. The sample yields some 100,000 clones, more than 80% seen once. The V call is TRBV13, the J call TRBJ2-5, with D perhaps TRBD1 (5 bases). The sample was PBMCs. This TCR was recovered from a young man in good health and CMV-seronegative. The CDR3 DNA sequence: TGTGCCAGCAGCCAGCGACAGATAGACCAAGAGACCCAGTACTTC. The encoded protein is CASSQRQIDQETQYF. Complete variable domain (other parts from reference TRBV13 and TRBJ2-5): AAGVIQSPRHLIKEKRETATLKCYPIPRHDTVYWYQQGPGQDPQFLISFYEKMQSDKGSIPDRFSAQQFSDYHSELNMSSLELGDSALYFCASSQRQIDQETQYFGPGTRLLVL.